This TCR beta chain was found in a study of long-term antiretroviral therapy in people with HIV. They ran version v3.0 of the immunoSEQ assay at survey level. Some clones are missing from TCRdb's copy, which holds only in-frame ones; the method was immunoSEQ multiplex PCR. The sample has around 15,000 clones, around 75% seen once; the top ten hold about 15%. Comments on this clone: The antigen is unknown.

There are 14 residues in the CDR3. Looked up from germline, CDR1 is SGHTA and CDR2 is FQGTGA. The V segment lost 6 bases and the J segment 4 bases; nucleotides outside the gene matches: 4. Study conclusions and caveats: Every time point showed a repertoire led by clones expanded before ART. From the mid-2000s to the late 2010s, blood was obtained, possibly while participants received older ART regimens.

Sampling of each donor yielded at least one pre-ART PBMC sample and at least two post-ART PBMC samples. HIV-positive participants were all treated in the United States. The rearrangement joins TRBV7-3 to TRBJ2-7; TRBD1 matches 12 bases. This TCR was recovered from a woman aged 45-65 years with HIV. Sequencing was performed on unsorted PBMCs, taken 1.5 years before starting antiretroviral therapy. The CDR3 sequence is CASRPGQGAYEQYF. The DNA for the CDR3 is TGTGCCAGCAGACCGGGACAGGGGGCGTACGAGCAGTACTTC.